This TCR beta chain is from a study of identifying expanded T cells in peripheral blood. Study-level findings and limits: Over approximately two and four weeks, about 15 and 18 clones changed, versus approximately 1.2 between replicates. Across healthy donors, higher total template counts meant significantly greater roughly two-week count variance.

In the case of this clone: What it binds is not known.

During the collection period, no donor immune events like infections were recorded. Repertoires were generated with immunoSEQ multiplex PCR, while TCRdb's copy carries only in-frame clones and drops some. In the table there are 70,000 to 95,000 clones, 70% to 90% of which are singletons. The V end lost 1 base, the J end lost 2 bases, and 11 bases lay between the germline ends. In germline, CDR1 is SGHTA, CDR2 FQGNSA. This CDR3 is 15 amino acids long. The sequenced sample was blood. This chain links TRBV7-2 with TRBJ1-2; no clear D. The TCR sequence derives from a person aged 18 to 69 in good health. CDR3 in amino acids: CASSLGGSLNYGYTF. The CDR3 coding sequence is TGTGCCAGCAGCTTAGGAGGCAGCTTAAACTATGGCTACACCTTC.